The clone carrying this T cell receptor (beta chain) was observed many times. The target antigen is unknown. The sample belongs to a study of T cells in Graves' hyperthyroidism and ophthalmopathy. Study-wide results and caveats: Classification by a 13 V-J model distinguished ophthalmopathy from stable hyperthyroidism. Most thyroid clonotypes expanded above 0.001 were also detected in blood.

Amplified TCR beta CDR3 regions derived from RNA transcripts. HTBI primers were used for first-round RT-PCR of the TCR CDR3. TCRdb used MiXCR to reprocess the multiplex PCR reads, holding one entry per CDR3 protein. Here the sample spans more than 550,000 distinct CDR3 sequences, 15% to 20% being singletons. The V gene's germline CDR1 is MDHEN and CDR2 SYDVKM. This CDR3 is built from 15 residues. V dropped 1 base and J dropped 4 bases, with 13 bases sitting between them. This TCR was sampled from a man between 45 and 60 years old with Graves' hyperthyroidism. The sample consisted of blood. The chain carries TRBV28 and TRBJ1-1, with a possible D match to TRBD1 (5 bases). The CDR3 loop reads CASSLSAQGSTEAFF. For the CDR3, the DNA is TGTGCCAGCAGTTTATCGGCTCAGGGTAGCACTGAAGCTTTCTTT.